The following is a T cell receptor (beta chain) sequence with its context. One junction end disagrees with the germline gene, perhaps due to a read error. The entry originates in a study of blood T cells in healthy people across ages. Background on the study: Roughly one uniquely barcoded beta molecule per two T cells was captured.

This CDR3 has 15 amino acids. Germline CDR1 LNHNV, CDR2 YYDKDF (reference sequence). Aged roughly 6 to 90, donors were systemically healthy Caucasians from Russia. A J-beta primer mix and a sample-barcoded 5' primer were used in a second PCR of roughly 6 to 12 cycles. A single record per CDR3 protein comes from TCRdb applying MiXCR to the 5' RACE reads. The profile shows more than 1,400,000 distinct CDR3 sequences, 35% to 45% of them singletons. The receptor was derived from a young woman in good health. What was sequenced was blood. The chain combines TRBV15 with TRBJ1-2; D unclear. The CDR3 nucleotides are TGTGCCGCCAGCACACGGACCTCTGGGAACTATGGCTACACCTTC. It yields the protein CAASTRTSGNYGYTF. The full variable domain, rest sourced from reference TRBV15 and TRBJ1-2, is DAMVIQNPRYQVTQFGKPVTLSCSQTLNHNVMYWYQQKSSQAPKLLFHYYDKDFNNEADTPDNFQSRRPNTSFCFLDIRSPGLGDTAMYLCAASTRTSGNYGYTFGSGTRLTVV.